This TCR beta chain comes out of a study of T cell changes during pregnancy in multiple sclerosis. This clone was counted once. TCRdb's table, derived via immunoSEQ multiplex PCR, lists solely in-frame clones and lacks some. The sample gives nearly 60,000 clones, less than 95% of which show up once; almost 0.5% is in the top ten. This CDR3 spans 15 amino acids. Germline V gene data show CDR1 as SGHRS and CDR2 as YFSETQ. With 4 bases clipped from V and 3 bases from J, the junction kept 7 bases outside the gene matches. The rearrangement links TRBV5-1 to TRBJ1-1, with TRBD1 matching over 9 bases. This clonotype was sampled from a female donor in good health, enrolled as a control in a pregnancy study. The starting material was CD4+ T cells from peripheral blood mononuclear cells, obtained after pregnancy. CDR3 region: CASSDGTGWDTEAFF. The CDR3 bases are TGCGCCAGCAGCGACGGGACAGGGTGGGACACTGAAGCTTTCTTT. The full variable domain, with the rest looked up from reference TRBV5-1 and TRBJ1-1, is KAGVTQTPRYLIKTRGQQVTLSCSPISGHRSVSWYQQTPGQGLQFLFEYFSETQRNKGNFPGRFSGRQFSNSRSEMNVSTLELGDSALYLCASSDGTGWDTEAFFGQGTRLTVV.